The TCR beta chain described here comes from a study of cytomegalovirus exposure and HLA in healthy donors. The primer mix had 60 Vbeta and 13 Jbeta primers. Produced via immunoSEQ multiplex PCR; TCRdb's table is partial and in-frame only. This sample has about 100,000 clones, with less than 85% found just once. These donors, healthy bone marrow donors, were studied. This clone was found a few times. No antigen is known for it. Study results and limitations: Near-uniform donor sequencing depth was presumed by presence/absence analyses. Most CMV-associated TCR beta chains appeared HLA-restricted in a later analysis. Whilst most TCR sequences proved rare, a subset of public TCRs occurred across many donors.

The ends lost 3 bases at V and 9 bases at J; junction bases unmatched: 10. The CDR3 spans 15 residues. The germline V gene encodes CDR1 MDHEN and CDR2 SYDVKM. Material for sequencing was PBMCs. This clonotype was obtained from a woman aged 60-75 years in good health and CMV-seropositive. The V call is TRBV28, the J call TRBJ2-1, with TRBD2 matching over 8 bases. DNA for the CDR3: TGTGCCAGCAGTTTGTACCAGCGGGAGAGGGGTGAGCAGTTCTTC. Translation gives CASSLYQRERGEQFF.